The 30 T cell receptor beta chains reported below all come from one sample, sequenced in a study of CD8 T cells in ankylosing spondylitis. Study-wide findings and caveats: Characteristic, it appeared, of ankylosing spondylitis blood was a TCR beta motif of eight highly homologous variants.

TCRdb reprocessed the 5' RACE reads with MiXCR, giving one entry per CDR3 protein. The sample yields 670,000 or so distinct CDR3 sequences, roughly 19% seen once. Their specific antigens are unknown. Sample: blood, either unsorted or a sorted T cell fraction (not recorded which). The receptors come from a male donor with ankylosing spondylitis.

This chain uses TRBV11-2 with TRBJ1-1, with 7 nucleotides matching TRBD1. The CDR3 has 18 residues. V shed 0 bases and J 1 base; nucleotides not matched to a gene: 11. CDR1 and CDR2 from the germline V gene are SGHAT and FQNNGV. CDR3 sequence reads: CASSLEGYRGYANTEAFF. CDR3 in DNA: TGTGCCAGCAGCTTAGAAGGGTACAGGGGTTACGCGAACACTGAAGCTTTCTTT. Based on the CDR3 plus reference TRBV11-2 and TRBJ1-1, the full variable domain is EAGVAQSPRYKIIEKRQSVAFWCNPISGHATLYWYQQILGQGPKLLIQFQNNGVVDDSQLPKDRFSAERLKGVDSTLKIQPAKLEDSAVYLCASSLEGYRGYANTEAFFGQGTRLTVV.

This clonotype was found a few times. The chain recombines TRBV10-3 with TRBJ2-5, with D perhaps TRBD1 (6 bases). Trimming cost V 2 bases and J 0 bases, with 13 bases left between them. Per the germline V gene, CDR1 is ENHRY and CDR2 is SYGVKD. The CDR3 has 16 amino acids. The chain's CDR3 is CAISEPSGVYQETQYF. CDR3 nucleotide sequence: TGTGCCATCAGTGAGCCGTCAGGGGTGTACCAAGAGACCCAGTACTTC.

This clonotype has a handful of counts. The chain couples TRBV9 to TRBJ1-1; D is undetermined. The V end was cut by 0 bases, the J end by 8 bases, with 8 bases between. In germline, CDR1 is SGDLS, CDR2 YYNGEE. This CDR3 is built from 12 residues. This chain's CDR3 is CASSVASGEAFF. CDR3 sequence (DNA): TGTGCCAGCAGCGTAGCCTCGGGGGAAGCTTTCTTT.

This clonotype was detected only a few times. This rearrangement joins TRBV7-9 to TRBJ2-7, with TRBD1 matching 7 bases. Germline V gives CDR1 SEHNR, CDR2 FQNEAQ (reference sequence). The V gene end was trimmed by 5 bases and the J gene end by 3 bases; junction bases not matched to a gene: 10. This CDR3 comprises 15 residues. The CDR3 bases are TGTGCCAGCAGCCCGCCGGGACAGTCTATCTACGAGCAGTACTTC. Protein sequence: CASSPPGQSIYEQYF.

This sequence joins TRBV4-1 and TRBJ2-5, with D unclear. V was trimmed by 4 bases and J by 3 bases, leaving 9 bases between them. This CDR3 is 13 amino acids long. The germline V gene encodes CDR1 MGHRA and CDR2 YSYEKL. The DNA for the CDR3 is TGCGCCAGCAGCCGGCCCGAGAAAGAGACCCAGTACTTC. Translated, it gives CASSRPEKETQYF.

This clonotype has ten or more counts. The chain uses TRBV7-2 and TRBJ2-1; D is possibly TRBD1 (6 bases). This CDR3 spans 16 amino acids. Per germline, CDR1 SGHTA and CDR2 FQGNSA. V lost 2 bases to trimming and J lost 0 bases, with 11 bases between them. The chain's CDR3 is CASSLRQASSYNEQFF. CDR3 DNA sequence: TGTGCCAGCAGCTTACGACAGGCTAGCTCCTACAATGAGCAGTTCTTC.

With respect to this clonotype: Germline and junction disagree at one end, which may indicate a read error. The chain employs TRBV10-3 and TRBJ2-1; D may be TRBD1 or TRBD2 (6 bases each). The germline V gene has CDR1 ENHRY and CDR2 SYGVKD. This CDR3 spans 16 amino acids. The CDR3 is CATSESLSGGKDEQFF. The CDR3 nucleotides read TGTGCCACCAGTGAGTCCCTCTCCGGGGGCAAGGATGAGCAGTTCTTC.

This clonotype was seen more than once but under ten times. J is TRBJ2-1 and V is TRBV6-2 or TRBV6-3; D may match TRBD1 or TRBD2 (6 bases each). V was clipped by 2 bases and J by 2 bases, with 13 bases between them. This CDR3 comprises 16 residues. The germline V gene encodes CDR1 MNHEY and CDR2 SVGEGT. The chain's CDR3 is CASSYLSGATYNEQFF. In DNA, the CDR3 is TGTGCCAGCAGTTACCTCTCGGGGGCCACCTACAATGAGCAGTTCTTC.

Only a few counts were recorded for this clonotype. V is TRBV30 and J is TRBJ2-7; 9 bases align to TRBD1. The CDR3 contains 14 residues. V shed 2 bases and J 5 bases; nucleotides not matched to a gene: 7. The germline V gene has CDR1 GTSNPN and CDR2 SVGIG (reference sequence). CDR3 region: CAWSSGTGFHEQYF. The CDR3 DNA reads TGTGCCTGGAGTTCCGGGACAGGGTTCCACGAGCAGTACTTC.

This clonotype was picked up a small number of times. The J gene is TRBJ2-5, the V gene TRBV5-1; TRBD2 matches at 7 bases. The CDR3 consists of 15 residues. The ends lost 0 bases at V and 3 bases at J; junction bases unmatched: 5. From germline, CDR1 is SGHRS and CDR2 YFSETQ. The chain's CDR3 is CASSLGPSGKETQYF. CDR3 DNA: TGCGCCAGCAGCTTGGGGCCTAGCGGCAAAGAGACCCAGTACTTC.

The sample holds many counts of this clonotype. V and J are TRBV12-5 and TRBJ2-7; the match to TRBD1 covers 7 bases. J gave up 2 bases and V 0 bases, and 10 bases lay outside the gene matches. The germline CDR1 and CDR2 sequences are LGHNT and FRNRAP. The CDR3 has 17 residues. The DNA of the CDR3 is TGTGCTAGTGGTTTGGTACTTGGACAGGCACAAACCTACGAGCAGTACTTC. This encodes CASGLVLGQAQTYEQYF.

The table lists this clonotype with a few counts. V gene TRBV2 combines with J gene TRBJ2-7, with 12 bases lining up with TRBD2. This CDR3 has 15 residues. J gave up 8 bases and V 7 bases, and 12 bases lay outside the gene matches. The germline gives CDR1 SNHLY, CDR2 FYNNEI. The CDR3 DNA is TGTGCCAGCACCCAACTAGCGGGGGGCGCGCCTAAGCAGTACTTC. This translates into CASTQLAGGAPKQYF.

This clonotype appeared a few times. This chain links TRBV7-6 with TRBJ2-1, with 7 bases aligning to TRBD1. This CDR3 contains 16 residues. CDR1 is SGHVS, CDR2 FNYEAQ, per germline. Trimming at V came to 2 bases and at J to 4 bases, leaving 8 bases not matched to a gene. The DNA for the CDR3 is TGTGCCAGCAGCTTACAGACAGGGCGCGCTTACAATGAGCAGTTCTTC. Translated: CASSLQTGRAYNEQFF.

This clonotype was observed a few times. The CDR3 nucleotides are TGTGCCAGCAGCCAAGATTTCGGGGACAGAACGGTCAAAAACATTCAGTACTTC. Its translation is CASSQDFGDRTVKNIQYF. V and J are TRBV4-2 and TRBJ2-4, with TRBD1 matching over 7 bases. The CDR3 sequence is 18 residues long. CDR1 is LGHNA, CDR2 YNFKEQ, per germline. J gave up 3 bases and V 0 bases, and 11 bases lay outside the gene matches.

The chain couples TRBV7-9 to TRBJ2-2; D is perhaps TRBD1 or TRBD2 (5 bases each). This CDR3 contains 14 residues. The germline CDR1 and CDR2 sequences are SEHNR and FQNEAQ (reference sequence). Deletions cut 5 bases from V and 7 bases from J, with 14 bases between. The CDR3 loop is CASSPWEQGGELFF. The CDR3 bases are TGTGCCAGCAGCCCCTGGGAGCAGGGCGGGGAGCTGTTTTTT.

The rearrangement links TRBV7-2 to TRBJ2-3; no clear D gene. V was pared by 2 bases and J by 0 bases, with 9 bases between. The CDR3 totals 15 residues. Germline values: CDR1 SGHTA, CDR2 FQGNSA. The CDR3 loop reads CASSLRSTSTDTQYF. CDR3 DNA: TGTGCCAGCAGCTTAAGGTCGACTAGCACAGATACGCAGTATTTT.

This rearrangement joins TRBV5-1 to TRBJ2-5, with 9 bases lining up with TRBD1. Germline V gene sequence: CDR1 SGHRS, CDR2 YFSETQ. V gave up 4 bases and J gave up 4 bases; unmatched junction bases: 8. There are 15 residues in the CDR3. The CDR3 reads CASSPGDRVGETQYF. The CDR3 nucleotides are TGCGCCAGCAGCCCAGGGGACAGGGTGGGAGAGACCCAGTACTTC.

The chain uses TRBV12-3 or TRBV12-4 and TRBJ1-1, with a possible D match to TRBD1 (5 bases). V dropped 11 bases and J dropped 0 bases, with 13 bases sitting between them. CDR3 length: 13 residues. Written as DNA, the CDR3 is TGTGCCGGATCGGTGGGGGTGAACACTGAAGCTTTCTTT. Translation: CAGSVGVNTEAFF.

In this sample, this clonotype turned up a few times. One junction end does not reproduce the germline sequence, and a read error may be involved. V gene TRBV12-3 or TRBV12-4 combines with J gene TRBJ1-1; no clear D. The CDR3 totals 14 residues. CDR3 sequence: CASGPRKGGTEVFF. CDR3 in DNA: TGTGCCAGCGGACCGCGGAAGGGCGGCACTGAAGTTTTCTTT.

The genes are TRBV29-1 and TRBJ2-7; 9 positions agree with TRBD1. CDR3 size: 12 residues. Trimming took 3 bases from V and 7 from J; bases not matched to a gene: 4. CDR1 and CDR2 from the germline V gene are SQVTM and ANQGSEA. The CDR3: CSVDRTGEEQYF. The CDR3 DNA follows: TGCAGCGTTGACCGGACAGGGGAAGAGCAGTACTTC.

The V and J genes are TRBV18 and TRBJ2-5, with D perhaps TRBD2 (5 bases). V lost 3 bases to trimming and J lost 7 bases, with 24 bases between them. Germline V gives CDR1 KGHSH, CDR2 LQKENI. The CDR3 spans 17 residues. This chain's CDR3 is CASSPPPNRGWSVTQYF. The CDR3 DNA sequence: TGTGCCAGCTCACCCCCTCCCAATCGGGGTTGGAGTGTGACCCAGTACTTC.

This clonotype was counted only a few times. This rearrangement joins TRBV6-1 to TRBJ1-6; a possible D gene is TRBD1 (6 bases). This CDR3 is built from 19 residues. In germline, CDR1 is MNHNS, CDR2 SASEGT. V was trimmed by 2 bases and J by 0 bases, leaving 17 bases between them. CDR3 region: CASSEWGLQGSSYNSPLHF. CDR3 nucleotide sequence: TGTGCCAGCAGTGAATGGGGGTTACAGGGAAGCTCCTATAATTCACCCCTCCACTTT.

The gene calls are TRBV27 and TRBJ1-5; D call uncertain. Germline CDR1 MNHEY, CDR2 SMNVEV (reference sequence). Trimming took off 3 bases at V and 3 bases at J, with 12 bases between the two ends. The CDR3 is made up of 15 amino acids. In DNA, the CDR3 is TGTGCCAGCAGTTTGGTGGGCTCCATCAATCAGCCCCAGCATTTT. This sequence encodes CASSLVGSINQPQHF.

This clonotype was seen a handful of times. The chain couples TRBV25-1 to TRBJ2-1, with D tentatively TRBD2 (6 bases). This CDR3 is built from 15 residues. CDR1 and CDR2 from the germline V gene are MGHDK and SYGVNS. V dropped 2 bases and J dropped 8 bases, with 16 bases sitting between them. The CDR3 sequence is CASSEGGLGKDEQFF. The CDR3 nucleotides are TGTGCCAGCAGTGAAGGAGGGTTGGGGAAGGATGAGCAGTTCTTC. Full variable domain (missing parts from reference TRBV25-1 and TRBJ2-1): EADIYQTPRYLVIGTGKKITLECSQTMGHDKMYWYQQDPGMELHLIHYSYGVNSTEKGDLSSESTVSRIRTEHFPLTLESARPSHTSQYLCASSEGGLGKDEQFFGPGTRLTVL.

V is TRBV20-1 and J is TRBJ1-5; no clear D gene. Germline assignment: CDR1 DFQATT and CDR2 SNEGSKA (reference sequence). CDR3 size: 13 residues. The V end lost 5 bases, the J end lost 0 bases, and 8 bases lay between the germline ends. Here the CDR3 DNA reads TGCAGTGCTTTGGGAGGTAGCAATCAGCCCCAGCATTTT. Translation gives CSALGGSNQPQHF.

This clonotype has a handful of counts. The chain employs TRBV6-1 and TRBJ1-3; D is unresolved. V was trimmed by 3 bases and J by 2 bases, leaving 8 bases between them. CDR1 MNHNS and CDR2 SASEGT come from the germline V gene. This CDR3 has 14 residues. CDR3: CASSEGFAGNTIYF. Written as DNA, the CDR3 is TGTGCCAGCAGTGAGGGGTTTGCTGGAAACACCATATATTTT.

This clonotype has a handful of counts. The V and J genes are TRBV29-1 and TRBJ2-7; the D is unclear. CDR1 and CDR2 from the germline V gene are SQVTM and ANQGSEA. V was trimmed by 3 bases and J by 6 bases, leaving 12 bases between them. This CDR3 spans 12 amino acids. This CDR3 reads CSVENDSSEQYF. The CDR3 bases are TGCAGCGTTGAGAACGATTCTTCCGAGCAGTACTTC.

The gene calls are TRBV27 and TRBJ2-7; TRBD2 might be the D (5 bases). Germline CDR1 is MNHEY and CDR2 is SMNVEV (reference sequence). The CDR3 is 17 residues long. The V end was cut by 3 bases, the J end by 2 bases, with 20 bases between. In nucleotides, the CDR3 is TGTGCCAGCAGTTTTTACCCGAGAGGGAGTAACGCCTACGAGCAGTACTTC. Protein sequence: CASSFYPRGSNAYEQYF.

The CDR3 spells CATSDFLGLAGAGELFF. The DNA of the CDR3 is TGTGCCACCAGTGATTTTCTGGGACTAGCGGGAGCCGGGGAGCTGTTTTTT. The J gene is TRBJ2-2, the V gene TRBV24-1, with 14 bases matching TRBD2. In germline, CDR1 is KGHDR, CDR2 SFDVKD. The CDR3 loop spans 17 amino acids. The V and J ends lost 1 base and 6 bases, in that order; junction bases with no gene match: 3.

The V gene is TRBV20-1, the J gene TRBJ2-3, with 7 bases that match TRBD2. The CDR3 sequence is 15 residues long. Trimming cost V 6 bases and J 3 bases; bases outside gene matches: 12. Per the germline V gene, CDR1 is DFQATT and CDR2 is SNEGSKA (reference sequence). CDR3 amino acids: CSARRTGGRTDTQYF. In DNA form, the CDR3 reads TGCAGTGCCCGACGCACGGGGGGTCGAACAGATACGCAGTATTTT.